The rows below give T cell receptor beta chains drawn from one sample of a study of blood T cell repertoires in COVID-19. Repertoires were generated with immunoSEQ multiplex PCR, while TCRdb's copy carries only in-frame clones and drops some. The sample has approximately 300,000 clones; around 87% are singletons. Sequenced material: PBMCs or T cells enriched from blood (not recorded which). Receptor source: a woman in her twenties or thirties who had recovered from COVID-19. CDR3s include the opening cysteine and the closing phenylalanine or tryptophan. Each record gives: J gene, D gene, V gene, CDR3 protein. A D gene is named only where the DNA matches it firmly.

>TRBJ1-1|NA|TRBV19
CASSIGTAGGEAFF
>TRBJ2-1|NA|TRBV3-1/TRBV3-2
CASSRNRGGYNEQFF
>TRBJ2-1|NA|TRBV27
CASSLTLPRTSSYNEQFF
>TRBJ2-7|TRBD1|TRBV9
CASSPWTGDEQYF
>TRBJ1-3|TRBD1|TRBV6-6
CASSYSTGIGNTIYF
>TRBJ1-4|NA|TRBV30
CAWSDGGNGGEKLFF
>TRBJ2-1|TRBD2|TRBV10-3
CAISGGTSGDEQFF
>TRBJ1-4|NA|TRBV7-2
CASSPGGGRSNEKLFF
>TRBJ2-7|TRBD2|TRBV7-8
CASSPREGAYEQYF
>TRBJ1-2|NA|TRBV7-2
CASRFADVTYGYTF
>TRBJ1-3|NA|TRBV11-3
CASSSGNRNTIYF
>TRBJ2-2|TRBD1|TRBV19
CASSIRRGQGTGELFF
>TRBJ1-1|NA|TRBV12-3/TRBV12-4
CASRRQGYTEAFF
>TRBJ1-3|TRBD1|TRBV13
CASSLGARGLTGNTIYF
>TRBJ2-1|TRBD2|TRBV11-3
CASSFRGSSYNEQFF
>TRBJ2-5|NA|TRBV29-1
CSVPAVEIGETQYF
>TRBJ1-5|TRBD1|TRBV2
CASSEGRGVQPQHF
>TRBJ2-7|TRBD2|TRBV24-1
CATGGTSGGSTYEQYF
>TRBJ1-1|NA|TRBV15
CATSRVNTNTEAFF
>TRBJ2-2|TRBD2|TRBV5-1
CASRPGLASFPTGELFF